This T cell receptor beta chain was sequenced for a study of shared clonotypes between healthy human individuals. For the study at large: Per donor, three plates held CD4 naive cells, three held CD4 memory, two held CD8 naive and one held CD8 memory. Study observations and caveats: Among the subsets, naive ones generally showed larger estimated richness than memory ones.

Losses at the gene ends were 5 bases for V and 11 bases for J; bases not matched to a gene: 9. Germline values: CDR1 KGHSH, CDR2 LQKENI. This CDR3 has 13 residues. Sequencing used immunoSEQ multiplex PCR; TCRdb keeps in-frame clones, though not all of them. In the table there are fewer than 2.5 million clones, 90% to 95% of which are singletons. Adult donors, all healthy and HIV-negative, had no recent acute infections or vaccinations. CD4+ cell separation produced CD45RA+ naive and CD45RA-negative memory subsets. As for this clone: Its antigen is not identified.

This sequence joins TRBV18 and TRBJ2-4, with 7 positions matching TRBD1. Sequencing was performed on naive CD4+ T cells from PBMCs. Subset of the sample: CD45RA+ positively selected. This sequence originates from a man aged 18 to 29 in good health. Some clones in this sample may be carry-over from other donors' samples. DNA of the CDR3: TGTGCCAGCTCAAGGGACAGCCTATACGTTCAGTACTTC. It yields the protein CASSRDSLYVQYF.